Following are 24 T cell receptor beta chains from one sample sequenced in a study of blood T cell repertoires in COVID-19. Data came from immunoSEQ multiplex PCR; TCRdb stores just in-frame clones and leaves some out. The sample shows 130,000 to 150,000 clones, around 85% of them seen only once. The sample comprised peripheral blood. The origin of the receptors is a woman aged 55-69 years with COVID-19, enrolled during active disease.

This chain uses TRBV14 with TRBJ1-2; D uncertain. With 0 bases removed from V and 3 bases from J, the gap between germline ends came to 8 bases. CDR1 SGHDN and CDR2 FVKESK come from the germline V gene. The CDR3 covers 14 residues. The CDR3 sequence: CASSQEVSDYGYTF. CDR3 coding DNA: TGTGCCAGCAGCCAAGAAGTGTCGGACTATGGCTACACCTTC. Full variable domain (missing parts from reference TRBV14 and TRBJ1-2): EAGVTQFPSHSVIEKGQTVTLRCDPISGHDNLYWYRRVMGKEIKFLLHFVKESKQDESGMPNNRFLAERTGGTYSTLKVQPAELEDSGVYFCASSQEVSDYGYTFGSGTRLTVV.

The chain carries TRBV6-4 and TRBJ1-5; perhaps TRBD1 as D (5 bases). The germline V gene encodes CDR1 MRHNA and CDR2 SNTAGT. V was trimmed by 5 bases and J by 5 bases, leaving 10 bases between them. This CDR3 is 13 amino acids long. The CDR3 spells CASSLDIDQPQHF. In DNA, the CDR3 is TGTGCCAGCAGTTTGGACATAGATCAGCCCCAGCATTTT.

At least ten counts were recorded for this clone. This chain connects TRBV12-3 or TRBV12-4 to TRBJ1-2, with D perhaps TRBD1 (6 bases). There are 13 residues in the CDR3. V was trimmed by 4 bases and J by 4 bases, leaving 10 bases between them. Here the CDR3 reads CASSSLQGYGYTF. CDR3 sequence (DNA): TGTGCCAGCAGTTCTCTACAGGGCTATGGCTACACCTTC.

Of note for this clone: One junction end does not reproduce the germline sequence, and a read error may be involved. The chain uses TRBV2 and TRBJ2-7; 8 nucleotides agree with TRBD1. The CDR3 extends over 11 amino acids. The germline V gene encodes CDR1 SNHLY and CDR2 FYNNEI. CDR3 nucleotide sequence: TGTGCCAGCAGCTTCCACAGGGGGACTTCCTTC. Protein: CASSFHRGTSF.

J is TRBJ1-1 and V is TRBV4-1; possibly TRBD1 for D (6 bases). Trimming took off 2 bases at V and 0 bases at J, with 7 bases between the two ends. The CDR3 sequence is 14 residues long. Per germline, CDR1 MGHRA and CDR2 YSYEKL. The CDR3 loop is CASSQRDMNTEAFF. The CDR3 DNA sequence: TGCGCCAGCAGCCAAAGGGACATGAACACTGAAGCTTTCTTT.

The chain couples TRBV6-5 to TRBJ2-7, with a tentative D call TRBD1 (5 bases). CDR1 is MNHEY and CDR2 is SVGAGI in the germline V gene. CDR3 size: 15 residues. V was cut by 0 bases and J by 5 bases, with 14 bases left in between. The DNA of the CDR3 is TGTGCCAGCAGTTACTCGTATCGCAGGGCCCACGAGCAGTACTTC. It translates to CASSYSYRRAHEQYF.

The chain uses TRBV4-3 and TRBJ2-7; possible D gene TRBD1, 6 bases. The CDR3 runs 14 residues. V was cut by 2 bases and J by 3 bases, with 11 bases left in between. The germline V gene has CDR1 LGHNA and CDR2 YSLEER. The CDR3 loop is CASSQSGQNYEQYF. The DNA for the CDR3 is TGCGCCAGCAGCCAAAGCGGACAGAACTACGAGCAGTACTTC.

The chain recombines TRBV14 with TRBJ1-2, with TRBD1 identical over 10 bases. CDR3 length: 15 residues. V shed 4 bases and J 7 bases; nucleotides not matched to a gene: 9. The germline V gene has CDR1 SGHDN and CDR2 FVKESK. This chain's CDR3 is CASSPRQGAIRGYTF. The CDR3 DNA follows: TGTGCCAGCAGCCCCCGACAGGGGGCAATCCGTGGCTACACCTTC.

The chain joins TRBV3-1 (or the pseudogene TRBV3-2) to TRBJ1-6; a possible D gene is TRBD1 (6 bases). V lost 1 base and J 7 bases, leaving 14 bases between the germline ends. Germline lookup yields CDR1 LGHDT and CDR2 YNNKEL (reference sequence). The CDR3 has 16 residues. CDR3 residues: CASSQGGGWSNSPLHF. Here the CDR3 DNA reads TGTGCCAGCAGCCAAGGGGGGGGCTGGTCGAATTCACCCCTCCACTTT.

CDR3 coding DNA: TGTGCCAGCAGCAACCGACAGGGGACGAACACTGAAGCTTTCTTT. Its protein product is CASSNRQGTNTEAFF. The V and J genes are TRBV21-1 and TRBJ1-1; TRBD1 reflects the table's D call only, with no check against the DNA. TRBV21-1 is designated a pseudogene. This CDR3 has 15 residues.

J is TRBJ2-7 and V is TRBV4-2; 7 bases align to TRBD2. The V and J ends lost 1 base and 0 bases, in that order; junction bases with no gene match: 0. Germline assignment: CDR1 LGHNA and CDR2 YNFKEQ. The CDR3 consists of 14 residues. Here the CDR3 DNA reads TGTGCCAGCAGCCAAGGGACTAGCTCCTACGAGCAGTACTTC. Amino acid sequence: CASSQGTSSYEQYF.

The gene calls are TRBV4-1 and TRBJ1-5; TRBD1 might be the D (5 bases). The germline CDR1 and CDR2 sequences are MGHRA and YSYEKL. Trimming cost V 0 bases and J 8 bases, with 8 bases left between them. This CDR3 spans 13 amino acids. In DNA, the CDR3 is TGCGCCAGCAGCCAAGAGCGGGGGAAGCCCCAGCATTTT. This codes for CASSQERGKPQHF.

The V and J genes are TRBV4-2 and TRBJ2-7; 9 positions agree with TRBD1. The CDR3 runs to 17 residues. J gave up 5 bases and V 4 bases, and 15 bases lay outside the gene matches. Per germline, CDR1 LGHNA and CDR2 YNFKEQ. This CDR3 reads CASSLRPFGTGSNEQYF. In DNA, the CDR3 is TGTGCCAGCAGCCTACGACCTTTTGGGACAGGGTCGAACGAGCAGTACTTC.

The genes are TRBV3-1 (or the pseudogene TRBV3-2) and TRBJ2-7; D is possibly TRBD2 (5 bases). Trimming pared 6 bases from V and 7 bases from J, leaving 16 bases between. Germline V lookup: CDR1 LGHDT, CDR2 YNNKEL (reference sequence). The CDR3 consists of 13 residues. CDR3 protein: CASSPGRRGEQYF. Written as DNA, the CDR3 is TGTGCCAGCAGTCCTGGCCGCCGAGGGGAGCAGTACTTC.

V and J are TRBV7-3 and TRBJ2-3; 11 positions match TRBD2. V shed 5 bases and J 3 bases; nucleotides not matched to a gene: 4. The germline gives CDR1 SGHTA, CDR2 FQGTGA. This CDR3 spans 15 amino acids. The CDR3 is CASSVSGGATDTQYF. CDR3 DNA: TGTGCCAGCAGCGTTAGCGGGGGGGCGACAGATACGCAGTATTTT.

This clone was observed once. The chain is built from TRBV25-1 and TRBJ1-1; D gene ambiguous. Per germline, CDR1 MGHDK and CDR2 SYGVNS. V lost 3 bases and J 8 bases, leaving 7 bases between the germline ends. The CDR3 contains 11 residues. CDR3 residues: CASSDPGEAFF. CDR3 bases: TGTGCCAGCAGTGATCCTGGCGAAGCTTTCTTT.

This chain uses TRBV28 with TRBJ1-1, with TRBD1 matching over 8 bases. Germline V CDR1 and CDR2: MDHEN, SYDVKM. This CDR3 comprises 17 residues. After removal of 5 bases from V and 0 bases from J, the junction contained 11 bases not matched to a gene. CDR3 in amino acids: CASSPPQGALMNTEAFF. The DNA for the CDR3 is TGTGCCAGCAGTCCACCGCAGGGGGCTCTAATGAACACTGAAGCTTTCTTT.

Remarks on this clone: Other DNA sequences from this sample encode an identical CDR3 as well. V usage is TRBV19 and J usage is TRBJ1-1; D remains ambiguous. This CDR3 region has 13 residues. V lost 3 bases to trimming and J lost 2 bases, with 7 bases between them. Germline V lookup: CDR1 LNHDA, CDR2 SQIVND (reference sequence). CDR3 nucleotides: TGTGCCAGTAGTATCAGCGTTAACACTGAAGCTTTCTTT. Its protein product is CASSISVNTEAFF.

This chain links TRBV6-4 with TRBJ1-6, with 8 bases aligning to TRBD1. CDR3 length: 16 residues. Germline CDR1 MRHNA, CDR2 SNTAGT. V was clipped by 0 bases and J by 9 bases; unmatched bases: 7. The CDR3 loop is CASSDSPQGDSSPLHF. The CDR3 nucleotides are TGTGCCAGCAGTGACTCGCCACAGGGGGATAGTTCACCCCTCCACTTT.

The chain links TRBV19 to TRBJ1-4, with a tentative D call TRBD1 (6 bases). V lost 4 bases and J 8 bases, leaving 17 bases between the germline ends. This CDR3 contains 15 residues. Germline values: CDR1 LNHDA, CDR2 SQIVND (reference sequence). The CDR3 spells CASSKYRVGMEKLFF. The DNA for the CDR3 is TGTGCCAGTAGTAAATACAGGGTAGGGATGGAAAAACTGTTTTTT.

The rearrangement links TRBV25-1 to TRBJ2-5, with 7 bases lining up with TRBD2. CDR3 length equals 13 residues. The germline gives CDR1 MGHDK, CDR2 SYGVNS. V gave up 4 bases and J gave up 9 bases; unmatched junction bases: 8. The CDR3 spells CASSVDHRGAQYF. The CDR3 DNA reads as TGTGCCAGCAGTGTAGACCACCGGGGGGCCCAGTACTTC.

The CDR3 region has the DNA TGTGCCATCAGTGAGCTGGAGAACTATGGCTACACCTTC. Amino acids: CAISELENYGYTF. The chain couples TRBV10-3 to TRBJ1-2; D is ambiguous. Trimming pared 2 bases from V and 2 bases from J, leaving 6 bases between. Germline values: CDR1 ENHRY, CDR2 SYGVKD. This CDR3 region has 13 residues.

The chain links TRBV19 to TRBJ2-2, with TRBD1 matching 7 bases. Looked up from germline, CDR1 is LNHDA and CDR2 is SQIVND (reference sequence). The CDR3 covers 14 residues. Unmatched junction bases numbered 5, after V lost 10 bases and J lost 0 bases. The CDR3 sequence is CAIGQVANTGELFF. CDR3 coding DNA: TGTGCCATTGGACAGGTCGCGAACACCGGGGAGCTGTTTTTT.

In DNA form, the CDR3 reads TGTGCCAGCAGGCGGGACTCCTACGAGCAGTACTTC. Translating it yields CASRRDSYEQYF. The rearrangement uses TRBV7-9 and TRBJ2-7, with a possible D match to TRBD2 (6 bases). The germline V gene encodes CDR1 SEHNR and CDR2 FQNEAQ (reference sequence). Deletions cut 6 bases from V and 0 bases from J, with 6 bases between. CDR3 size: 12 residues.